This is a list of T cell receptor beta chains from one sample in a study of CD8+ T cells in alopecia areata. The repertoire was sequenced with immunoSEQ multiplex PCR; TCRdb's copy has only in-frame clones and lacks some. This sample has about 180,000 clones, with approximately 55% found just once. The material was CD8+ T cells sorted from blood, obtained at week 24, from a patient treated with tofacitinib. The origin of the receptors is a human donor with alopecia areata. Both conserved end residues are part of each CDR3. A D gene is named only where the DNA matches it firmly. Expanded clones get a size class; other rows say once, few or many, or leave the size out.

d_gene: .; abundance: .; v_gene: TRBV11-2; j_gene: TRBJ1-2; CDR3nt: TGTGCCAGCAGCTCCCTTGGGACTGACCCTTATGGCTACACCTTC; CDR3aa: CASSSLGTDPYGYTF
d_gene: TRBD2; abundance: few; v_gene: TRBV11-2; j_gene: TRBJ2-1; CDR3nt: TGTGCCAGCAGCCCGACTAGCGGGGGGGCCTACAATGAGCAGTTCTTC; CDR3aa: CASSPTSGGAYNEQFF
d_gene: .; abundance: few; v_gene: TRBV29-1; j_gene: TRBJ2-4; CDR3nt: TGCAGCGTTCTTTCCGGGGACGGCAAAAACATTCAGTACTTC; CDR3aa: CSVLSGDGKNIQYF
d_gene: TRBD1; abundance: .; v_gene: TRBV9; j_gene: TRBJ1-1; CDR3nt: TGTGCCAGCACCGCGGCGACAGGGACTGAAGCTTTCTTT; CDR3aa: CASTAATGTEAFF
d_gene: .; abundance: .; v_gene: TRBV5-1; j_gene: TRBJ1-2; CDR3nt: TGCGCCAGCAGCTTGATTGGGACATCGGATGGCTACACCTTC; CDR3aa: CASSLIGTSDGYTF
d_gene: .; abundance: .; v_gene: TRBV25-1; j_gene: TRBJ1-1; CDR3nt: TGTGCCAGCAGTGCAAGGGGTGGGGACACTGAAGCTTTCTTT; CDR3aa: CASSARGGDTEAFF
d_gene: .; abundance: few; v_gene: TRBV11-2; j_gene: TRBJ1-2; CDR3nt: TGTGCCAGCAGCAGAGTCCGGGGTGGCTACACCTTC; CDR3aa: CASSRVRGGYTF
d_gene: .; abundance: .; v_gene: TRBV7-2; j_gene: TRBJ2-1; CDR3nt: TGTGCCAGCGGGTCGGGGGGCTTCTACAATGAGCAGTTCTTC; CDR3aa: CASGSGGFYNEQFF
d_gene: TRBD2; abundance: .; v_gene: TRBV9; j_gene: TRBJ2-7; CDR3nt: TGTGCCAGCAGCCCCCCAAGCGGGGGGGTGTACGAGCAGTACTTC; CDR3aa: CASSPPSGGVYEQYF
d_gene: .; abundance: .; v_gene: TRBV15; j_gene: TRBJ2-2; CDR3nt: TGTGCCACCAGCAGAGATACGGCCGGGGAGCTGTTTTTT; CDR3aa: CATSRDTAGELFF
d_gene: TRBD1; abundance: .; v_gene: TRBV28; j_gene: TRBJ2-1; CDR3nt: TGTGCCAGCAGTAGGGACAGGGACCATGAGCAGTTCTTC; CDR3aa: CASSRDRDHEQFF
d_gene: .; abundance: .; v_gene: TRBV29-1; j_gene: TRBJ2-2; CDR3nt: TGCAGCGTGGCCGGGGGTGTTGGCACCGGGGAGCTGTTTTTT; CDR3aa: CSVAGGVGTGELFF
d_gene: .; abundance: .; v_gene: TRBV2; j_gene: TRBJ1-1; CDR3nt: TGTGCCAGCAGTCCTCAGGAGACTGAAGCTTTCTTT; CDR3aa: CASSPQETEAFF
d_gene: TRBD2; abundance: .; v_gene: TRBV11-2; j_gene: TRBJ2-1; CDR3nt: TGTGCCAGCAGCTTAAGGGAGGGCCCCTACAATGAGCAGTTCTTC; CDR3aa: CASSLREGPYNEQFF
d_gene: .; abundance: .; v_gene: TRBV7-9; j_gene: TRBJ1-4; CDR3nt: TGTGCCAGCAGCTTAGATGAAAAACTGTTTTTT; CDR3aa: CASSLDEKLFF
d_gene: .; abundance: .; v_gene: TRBV19; j_gene: TRBJ2-7; CDR3nt: TGTGCCAGTAGTACCCTACGGACAGCGACCTACGAGCAGTACTTC; CDR3aa: CASSTLRTATYEQYF
d_gene: .; abundance: once; v_gene: TRBV6-5; j_gene: TRBJ1-1; CDR3nt: TGTGCCAGCAGTCTGAAGGGTTTTGGAACTGAAGCTTTCTTT; CDR3aa: CASSLKGFGTEAFF
d_gene: .; abundance: .; v_gene: TRBV7-8; j_gene: TRBJ1-1; CDR3nt: TGTGCCAGCAGCTTCGAAGTAAACACTGAAGCTTTCTTT; CDR3aa: CASSFEVNTEAFF
d_gene: .; abundance: .; v_gene: TRBV29-1; j_gene: TRBJ2-3; CDR3nt: TGCAGCGTTGAAGGAGGCGACGCTAGCACAGATACGCAGTATTTT; CDR3aa: CSVEGGDASTDTQYF
d_gene: TRBD2; abundance: .; v_gene: TRBV15; j_gene: TRBJ2-4; CDR3nt: TGTGCCACCAGCACGGAACTAGCGGGTGATTTACACTTC; CDR3aa: CATSTELAGDLHF
d_gene: .; abundance: few; v_gene: TRBV6-5; j_gene: TRBJ2-2; CDR3nt: TGTGCCAGCAGTTATAACGGGGACACCGGGGAGCTGTTTTTT; CDR3aa: CASSYNGDTGELFF
d_gene: .; abundance: .; v_gene: TRBV7-2; j_gene: TRBJ1-5; CDR3nt: TGTGCCAGCAGCTCCGACATCGGCCCAAATCAGCCCCAGCATTTT; CDR3aa: CASSSDIGPNQPQHF
d_gene: .; abundance: few; v_gene: TRBV29-1; j_gene: TRBJ1-2; CDR3nt: TGCAGCGTTGACCGGCAGGCCCACTATGGCTACACCTTC; CDR3aa: CSVDRQAHYGYTF
d_gene: TRBD2; abundance: .; v_gene: TRBV9; j_gene: TRBJ2-1; CDR3nt: TGTGCCAGCAGCGTAGAGGGTGGCGGGGGGATGAGTGAGCAGTTCTTC; CDR3aa: CASSVEGGGGMSEQFF
d_gene: .; abundance: .; v_gene: TRBV30; j_gene: TRBJ2-2; CDR3nt: TGTGCCTGGGGAGACGGGGAGCTGTTTTTT; CDR3aa: CAWGDGELFF
d_gene: .; abundance: once; v_gene: TRBV18; j_gene: TRBJ1-2; CDR3nt: TGTGCCAGCTCACCACCTGGACAGAACTATGGCTACACCTTC; CDR3aa: CASSPPGQNYGYTF
d_gene: .; abundance: few; v_gene: TRBV11-1; j_gene: TRBJ2-3; CDR3nt: TGTGCCAGCAGCCCACGGACCGACATCCCTCGGGGGTATTTT; CDR3aa: CASSPRTDIPRGYF
d_gene: TRBD2; abundance: .; v_gene: TRBV9; j_gene: TRBJ2-3; CDR3nt: TGTGCCAGCAGCGTATTGCCGCTAGCGGGAAGCACAGATACGCAGTATTTT; CDR3aa: CASSVLPLAGSTDTQYF
d_gene: TRBD1; abundance: .; v_gene: TRBV29-1; j_gene: TRBJ1-1; CDR3nt: TGCAGCGTGTTTCCGGGACAGGAGACTGAAGCTTTCTTT; CDR3aa: CSVFPGQETEAFF